The present TCR beta chain was sequenced within a study of T cell changes during pregnancy in multiple sclerosis. Profiling relied on immunoSEQ multiplex PCR, and the TCRdb table lists in-frame clones only, not all of them. The sample contains 25,000 to 30,000 clones, more than 85% of which appear only once. The J segment lost 1 base and the V segment lost 1 base, leaving 5 bases of the junction unmatched. This CDR3 is 16 amino acids long. From germline, CDR1 is MNHEY and CDR2 SMNVEV (reference sequence). The rearrangement links TRBV27 to TRBJ2-7; 9 positions agree with TRBD1. Sequencing used CD4+ T cells from peripheral blood mononuclear cells, obtained after pregnancy. The TCR was taken from a female donor with multiple sclerosis, enrolled in a pregnancy study. CDR3 in amino acids: CASSLWGGTGSYEQYF. Written as DNA, the CDR3 is TGTGCCAGCAGTTTATGGGGCGGGACAGGGTCCTACGAGCAGTACTTC.